This T cell receptor beta chain was retrieved from a study of T cell responses to AZD1222 COVID-19 vaccine. Study at large: The analysis combined second doses at about 4 or about 12 weeks. Study results and caveats: Baseline seropositivity characterized only a handful of AZD1222 recipients. Close to half of all spike-specific TCRs reportedly target regions of the variants that are unmutated.

Concerning this clone itself: The antigen is undetermined.

Generated by immunoSEQ multiplex PCR, the TCRdb table keeps only in-frame clones and is missing some. The sample contains fewer than 150,000 clones, 93% of which appear only once. The V gene lost 3 bases and the J gene lost 2 bases, with 15 bases spanning the gap. Germline-derived CDR1 and CDR2 are LNHDA and SQIVND (reference sequence). This CDR3 has 16 residues. The rearrangement uses TRBV19 and TRBJ2-3, with D possibly being TRBD1 (6 bases). This TCR was recovered from an adult in good health. This sample comprised peripheral blood, obtained on day 0 of AZD1222 vaccination. The CDR3 region has the DNA TGTGCCAGTAGTATCGGACAGTCGGGGATCACAGATACGCAGTATTTT. It codes for CASSIGQSGITDTQYF.